Presented here are 28 T cell receptor beta chains from one specimen sequenced in a study of T cells in localized non-small cell lung cancer. Generated by immunoSEQ multiplex PCR, the TCRdb table keeps only in-frame clones and is missing some. The sample records around 80,000 clones, around 81% being singletons. The sequencing here drew on PBMCs, taken before any cancer treatment. These TCRs come from a man between 40 and 70 years old with stage II squamous cell lung carcinoma.

The V gene is TRBV6-1, the J gene TRBJ1-1; no clear D. CDR1 MNHNS and CDR2 SASEGT come from the germline V gene. CDR3 length equals 15 residues. V dropped 6 bases and J dropped 1 base, with 15 bases sitting between them. CDR3 sequence reads: CASRRGGGANTEAFF. The DNA of the CDR3 is TGTGCCAGCAGGAGAGGAGGAGGCGCGAACACTGAAGCTTTCTTT.

The chain combines TRBV15 with TRBJ1-1; unclear D gene. Germline assignment: CDR1 LNHNV and CDR2 YYDKDF (reference sequence). V shed 6 bases and J shed 7 bases, with 9 bases lying between them. This CDR3 comprises 11 residues. The chain's CDR3 is CATRGIDEAFF. The CDR3 nucleotides are TGTGCCACCAGGGGGATAGATGAAGCTTTCTTT.

This clone has only one observation. The chain employs TRBV6-5 and TRBJ2-1; 9 bases agree with TRBD1. With 7 bases clipped from V and 9 bases from J, the junction kept 10 bases outside the gene matches. This CDR3 region has 14 residues. Germline V lookup: CDR1 MNHEY, CDR2 SVGAGI. CDR3 loop: CASKTGTGFAEQFF. Written as DNA, the CDR3 is TGTGCCAGCAAAACCGGGACAGGGTTTGCTGAGCAGTTCTTC.

The chain has TRBV2 and TRBJ1-6, with no clear D. Between the trimmed V and J ends, which lost 9 bases and 6 bases, there was a span of 9 bases. This CDR3 has 12 residues. Germline CDR1 and CDR2: SNHLY and FYNNEI. CDR3 bases: TGTGCCAGTCGAAACCCTAATTCACCCCTCCACTTT. It is translated as CASRNPNSPLHF.

This chain connects TRBV21-1 to TRBJ2-1; the D call in the table, TRBD2, was not verified against the DNA. TRBV21-1 is marked as a pseudogene. The CDR3 is made up of 15 amino acids. The CDR3 DNA reads TGTGCCAGCAGCCCGGGACTAGCGGAAAACAATGAGCAGTTCTTC. It yields the protein CASSPGLAENNEQFF.

This clone has just one count. The chain is built from TRBV5-1 and TRBJ1-5; D perhaps matches TRBD1 (5 bases). V shed 6 bases and J shed 2 bases, with 15 bases lying between them. Germline CDR1 and CDR2: SGHRS and YFSETQ. The CDR3 loop spans 15 amino acids. The CDR3 sequence is CASTDQGSGNQPQHF. DNA of the CDR3: TGCGCCAGCACCGACCAGGGTTCGGGCAATCAGCCCCAGCATTTT.

The chain couples TRBV15 to TRBJ1-4, with D perhaps TRBD1 (6 bases). The germline V gene encodes CDR1 LNHNV and CDR2 YYDKDF (reference sequence). The germline V and J ends were trimmed by 8 bases and 3 bases, with 19 bases remaining between them. The CDR3 has 16 residues. CDR3 residues: CATESRGDIPNEKLFF. CDR3 DNA sequence: TGTGCCACCGAAAGCCGCGGGGACATTCCTAATGAAAAACTGTTTTTT.

This sequence joins TRBV6-1 and TRBJ1-2; D remains ambiguous. V was cut by 7 bases and J by 2 bases, with 8 bases left in between. CDR3 size: 12 residues. CDR1 and CDR2 (germline): MNHNS, SASEGT. The CDR3 DNA is TGTGCCAGCACCCCGGGCAACTATGGCTACACCTTC. It specifies CASTPGNYGYTF.

The chain links TRBV15 to TRBJ1-5, with no clear D. There are 16 residues in the CDR3. V was clipped by 2 bases and J by 0 bases, with 11 bases between them. Germline lookup yields CDR1 LNHNV and CDR2 YYDKDF (reference sequence). CDR3 protein: CATSRKRELSNQPQHF. The DNA of the CDR3 is TGTGCCACCAGCAGAAAACGGGAGCTTAGCAATCAGCCCCAGCATTTT.

This chain connects TRBV28 to TRBJ1-4, with D possibly matching TRBD1 (5 bases). Trimming cost V 8 bases and J 5 bases, with 9 bases left between them. Germline CDR1 and CDR2: MDHEN and SYDVKM. The CDR3 is 12 residues long. CDR3 in amino acids: CASLGENEKLFF. The CDR3 coding sequence is TGTGCCAGCCTAGGGGAAAATGAAAAACTGTTTTTT.

The chain has TRBV6-5 and TRBJ1-4, with 8 bases lining up with TRBD1. The CDR3 runs 16 residues. V lost 0 bases to trimming and J lost 7 bases; unmatched junction nucleotides: 7. Germline-derived CDR1 and CDR2 are MNHEY and SVGAGI. The CDR3 reads CASSYSNFQGAEKLFF. The CDR3 DNA follows: TGTGCCAGCAGTTACTCGAATTTCCAGGGGGCTGAAAAACTGTTTTTT.

The chain joins TRBV4-1 to TRBJ1-1; D perhaps matches TRBD1 (5 bases). The CDR3 consists of 13 residues. Trimming stripped 1 base from V and 3 bases from J, with 6 bases between. Per the germline V gene, CDR1 is MGHRA and CDR2 is YSYEKL. This CDR3 is CASSQARDTEAFF. The CDR3, as DNA: TGCGCCAGCAGCCAAGCCAGGGACACTGAAGCTTTCTTT.

This clone was seen just once. The chain combines TRBV29-1 with TRBJ2-1; 10 nucleotides align to TRBD2. The CDR3 totals 15 residues. After removal of 4 bases from V and 9 bases from J, the junction contained 12 bases not matched to a gene. The V gene's germline CDR1 is SQVTM and CDR2 ANQGSEA. CDR3 sequence: CSVGGASGSRSEQFF. The CDR3 DNA is TGCAGCGTTGGGGGGGCTAGCGGGAGTCGTAGTGAGCAGTTCTTC.

V gene TRBV19 combines with J gene TRBJ1-1; 11 bases are shared with TRBD1. Germline V gene sequence: CDR1 LNHDA, CDR2 SQIVND (reference sequence). Losses at the gene ends were 5 bases for V and 0 bases for J; bases not matched to a gene: 14. The length of the CDR3 is 19 residues. CDR3: CASSPFPGQGERLNTEAFF. Here the CDR3 DNA reads TGTGCCAGTAGTCCCTTTCCGGGACAGGGGGAGAGACTGAACACTGAAGCTTTCTTT.

This clone has just a few counts. The chain carries TRBV11-2 and TRBJ2-3; tentatively, D is TRBD2 (5 bases). The V end lost 0 bases, the J end lost 4 bases, and 8 bases lay between the germline ends. This CDR3 contains 14 residues. Germline V gene data show CDR1 as SGHAT and CDR2 as FQNNGV. This chain's CDR3 is CASSLERAADTQYF. CDR3 DNA sequence: TGTGCCAGCAGCTTAGAGAGGGCGGCAGATACGCAGTATTTT.

The chain links TRBV6-4 to TRBJ2-2; D possibly matches TRBD1 or TRBD2 (5 bases each). This CDR3 has 14 residues. The V gene lost 6 bases and the J gene lost 4 bases, with 12 bases spanning the gap. Germline V gene data show CDR1 as MRHNA and CDR2 as SNTAGT. The CDR3: CASRGDGFTGELFF. CDR3 bases: TGTGCCAGCAGGGGGGACGGATTCACCGGGGAGCTGTTTTTT.

Points on this clone: The same CDR3 can be traced to other DNA sequences in this sample. The rearrangement uses TRBV7-2 and TRBJ2-5; weak D call: TRBD2 (7 bases). Germline V gene data show CDR1 as SGHTA and CDR2 as FQGNSA. The V end was cut by 0 bases, the J end by 4 bases, with 9 bases between. CDR3 length: 14 residues. This CDR3 reads CASSLAGGRETQYF. The CDR3 bases are TGTGCCAGCAGCTTAGCGGGGGGGCGAGAGACCCAGTACTTC.

This clone was seen a few times. The chain carries TRBV4-2 and TRBJ2-3; TRBD2 matches at 7 bases. From germline, CDR1 is LGHNA and CDR2 YNFKEQ. The CDR3 runs 18 residues. V dropped 3 bases and J dropped 0; count of bases not matched to a gene: 12. CDR3 region: CASSQALLSGASTDTQYF. Here the CDR3 DNA reads TGTGCCAGCAGCCAGGCCCTTCTAAGCGGGGCTAGCACAGATACGCAGTATTTT.

The chain has TRBV29-1 and TRBJ1-2; no reliable D call. V was trimmed by 6 bases and J by 0 bases, leaving 14 bases between them. The CDR3 loop spans 14 amino acids. Germline CDR1 SQVTM, CDR2 ANQGSEA. The CDR3 protein is CSVALGSANYGYTF. In DNA form, the CDR3 reads TGCAGCGTGGCCCTAGGATCAGCTAACTATGGCTACACCTTC.

V gene TRBV6-5 combines with J gene TRBJ1-2; D is possibly TRBD1 (6 bases). V was pared by 7 bases and J by 10 bases, with 22 bases between. This CDR3 region has 14 residues. Germline V gene lookup returns CDR1 MNHEY and CDR2 SVGAGI. The CDR3 nucleotides read TGTGCCAGCATCCCACAGGGTGGGTATGTCGACTACACCTTC. Translated: CASIPQGGYVDYTF.

V gene TRBV29-1 combines with J gene TRBJ1-4; 8 bases match TRBD1. Germline V gene data show CDR1 as SQVTM and CDR2 as ANQGSEA. The junction had 6 bases not matched to a gene; V was cut back by 7 bases and J by 8 bases. The CDR3 totals 12 residues. The CDR3 region is CSATGDREKLFF. The CDR3 DNA follows: TGCAGCGCGACAGGGGATAGGGAAAAACTGTTTTTT.

The genes are TRBV7-2 and TRBJ2-5; TRBD2 aligns across 10 bases. After removal of 4 bases from V and 6 bases from J, the junction contained 14 bases not matched to a gene. This CDR3 has 17 residues. Germline lookup yields CDR1 SGHTA and CDR2 FQGNSA. CDR3 nucleotides: TGTGCCAGCAGCTCCGGTGGGGCTAGCGGGAGTCAGAAGACCCAGTACTTC. Its translation: CASSSGGASGSQKTQYF. The full variable domain, with the rest looked up from reference TRBV7-2 and TRBJ2-5, is GAGVSQSPSNKVTEKGKDVELRCDPISGHTALYWYRQSLGQGLEFLIYFQGNSAPDKSGLPSDRFSAERTGGSVSTLTIQRTQQEDSAVYLCASSSGGASGSQKTQYFGPGTRLLVL.

This clone was counted between two and nine times. The chain has TRBV6-1 and TRBJ1-5; D remains ambiguous. The CDR3 covers 12 residues. From germline, CDR1 is MNHNS and CDR2 SASEGT. V lost 2 bases and J 4 bases, leaving 3 bases between the germline ends. The CDR3 protein is CASSERNQPQHF. The CDR3, as DNA: TGTGCCAGCAGTGAACGGAATCAGCCCCAGCATTTT.

The chain links TRBV4-1 to TRBJ2-2, with a tentative D call TRBD2 (7 bases). The V gene lost 1 base and the J gene lost 4 bases, with 16 bases spanning the gap. Germline values: CDR1 MGHRA, CDR2 YSYEKL. This CDR3 contains 17 residues. CDR3 in amino acids: CASSQGGRGASTGELFF. Written as DNA, the CDR3 is TGCGCCAGCAGCCAAGGGGGCCGGGGGGCGAGCACCGGGGAGCTGTTTTTT.

The chain couples TRBV14 to TRBJ2-6; TRBD1 matches 8 bases. CDR3 length: 18 residues. V was pared by 4 bases and J by 0 bases, with 8 bases of the junction left unmatched. In germline, CDR1 is SGHDN, CDR2 FVKESK. The chain's CDR3 is CASSPRTGRSSGANVLTF. In DNA, the CDR3 is TGTGCCAGCAGCCCACGGACAGGGAGGTCCTCTGGGGCCAACGTCCTGACTTTC.

The chain combines TRBV7-9 with TRBJ2-1, with D possibly matching TRBD2 (5 bases). Deletions cut 0 bases from V and 2 bases from J, with 8 bases between. CDR3 size: 15 residues. CDR1 is SEHNR and CDR2 is FQNEAQ in the germline V gene (reference sequence). CDR3 in amino acids: CASSLAGEAYNEQFF. In DNA, the CDR3 is TGTGCCAGCAGCTTAGCGGGAGAAGCCTACAATGAGCAGTTCTTC.

The chain recombines TRBV19 with TRBJ1-2; 9 positions match TRBD1. The V segment lost 7 bases and the J segment 0 bases; nucleotides outside the gene matches: 12. The CDR3 spans 17 residues. Germline V CDR1 and CDR2: LNHDA, SQIVND (reference sequence). The CDR3: CASIRRDRVGTNYGYTF. DNA for the CDR3: TGTGCCAGTATTCGCCGGGACAGGGTAGGGACTAACTATGGCTACACCTTC. Variable domain in full (rest from reference TRBV19 and TRBJ1-2): DGGITQSPKYLFRKEGQNVTLSCEQNLNHDAMYWYRQDPGQGLRLIYYSQIVNDFQKGDIAEGYSVSREKKESFPLTVTSAQKNPTAFYLCASIRRDRVGTNYGYTFGSGTRLTVV.

The chain employs TRBV18 and TRBJ1-3; no firm D call. The ends were cut back, 0 bases at V and 0 bases at J, with 6 bases in the middle. This CDR3 contains 15 residues. Germline assignment: CDR1 KGHSH and CDR2 LQKENI. CDR3 residues: CASSPPGLSGNTIYF. The CDR3 bases are TGTGCCAGCTCACCACCCGGGCTCTCTGGAAACACCATATATTTT.